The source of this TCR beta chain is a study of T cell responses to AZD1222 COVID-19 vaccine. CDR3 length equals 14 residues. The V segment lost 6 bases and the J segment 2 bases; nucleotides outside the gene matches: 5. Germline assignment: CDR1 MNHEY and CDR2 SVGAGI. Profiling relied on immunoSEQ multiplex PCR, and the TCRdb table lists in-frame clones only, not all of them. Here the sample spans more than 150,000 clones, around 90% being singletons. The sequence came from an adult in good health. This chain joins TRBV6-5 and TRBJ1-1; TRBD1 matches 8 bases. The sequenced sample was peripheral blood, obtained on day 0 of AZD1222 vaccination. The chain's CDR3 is CASRGQEINTEAFF. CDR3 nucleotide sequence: TGTGCCAGCAGGGGACAGGAGATAAACACTGAAGCTTTCTTT.